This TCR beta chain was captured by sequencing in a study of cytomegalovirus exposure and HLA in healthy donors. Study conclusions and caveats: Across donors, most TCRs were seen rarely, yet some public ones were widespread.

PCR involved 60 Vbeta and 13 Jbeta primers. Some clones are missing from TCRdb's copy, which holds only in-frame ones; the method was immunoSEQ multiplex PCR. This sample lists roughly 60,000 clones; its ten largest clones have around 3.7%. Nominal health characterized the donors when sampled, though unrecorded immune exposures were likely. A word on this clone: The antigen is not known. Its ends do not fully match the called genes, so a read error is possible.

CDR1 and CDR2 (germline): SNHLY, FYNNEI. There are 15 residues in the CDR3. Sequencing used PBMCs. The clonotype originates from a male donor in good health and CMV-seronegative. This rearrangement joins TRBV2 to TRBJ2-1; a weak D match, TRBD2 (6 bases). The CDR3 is CASSEVAASDNEQFF. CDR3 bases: TGTGCCAGCAGTGAGGTAGCGGCCTCCGACAATGAGCAGTTCTTC.